These T cell receptor beta chains were read from a single sample in a study of cytomegalovirus exposure and HLA in healthy donors. The repertoire was sequenced with immunoSEQ multiplex PCR; TCRdb's copy has only in-frame clones and lacks some. Altogether about 190,000 clones are present, 80% to 85% being singletons, with the ten largest covering 2.8%. The sample consisted of PBMCs. The receptors come from a young woman in good health and CMV-seropositive. Each CDR3 is given with its conserved first and last residue. Each record gives: V gene, D gene, J gene, clone size, CDR3 DNA, CDR3 protein. A D gene is named only where the DNA matches it firmly. For some rows the clone size is stated as once, few or many, or as a class when expanded; others skip it.

V gene: TRBV11-3; D gene: .; J gene: TRBJ2-5; clone size: once; CDR3 DNA: TGTGCCAGCAGCAAGACTCCACAAGAGACCCAGTACTTC; CDR3 protein: CASSKTPQETQYF
V gene: TRBV27; D gene: TRBD1; J gene: TRBJ1-5; clone size: .; CDR3 DNA: TGTGCCAGCAGCAAATATACGTCGGGGACAGGCGATCCAGAGTCAAACAATCAGCCCCAGCATTTT; CDR3 protein: CASSKYTSGTGDPESNNQPQHF
V gene: TRBV6-1; D gene: .; J gene: TRBJ1-6; clone size: .; CDR3 DNA: TGTGCCAGCAGTGAAGCGCTGCAGGGGAATTCACCCCTCCACTTT; CDR3 protein: CASSEALQGNSPLHF
V gene: TRBV9; D gene: .; J gene: TRBJ2-7; clone size: once; CDR3 DNA: TGTGCCAGCAGCGTAGCTATCGTCGGGGGCGAGCAGTACTTC; CDR3 protein: CASSVAIVGGEQYF
V gene: TRBV2; D gene: .; J gene: TRBJ2-1; clone size: .; CDR3 DNA: TGTGCCAGCAGTGAAGCGGGAGACAGGTCCTACAATGAGCAGTTCTTC; CDR3 protein: CASSEAGDRSYNEQFF
V gene: TRBV7-9; D gene: TRBD1; J gene: TRBJ2-7; clone size: .; CDR3 DNA: TGTGCCAGCAGCCGACCGGGACAGGGGAGCTACGAGCAGTACTTC; CDR3 protein: CASSRPGQGSYEQYF
V gene: TRBV5-6; D gene: TRBD1; J gene: TRBJ2-3; clone size: .; CDR3 DNA: TGTGCCAGCAGCAAGACAGGGTTGGCAGATACGCAGTATTTT; CDR3 protein: CASSKTGLADTQYF
V gene: TRBV15; D gene: .; J gene: TRBJ2-3; clone size: .; CDR3 DNA: TGTGCCACCAGCAGGGTAGCCGGGGGAGGCACAGATACGCAGTATTTT; CDR3 protein: CATSRVAGGGTDTQYF
V gene: TRBV5-5; D gene: TRBD2; J gene: TRBJ2-3; clone size: .; CDR3 DNA: TGTGCCAGCAGCTCCGGGGGGGCCAGGGGAGATACGCAGTATTTT; CDR3 protein: CASSSGGARGDTQYF
V gene: TRBV19; D gene: .; J gene: TRBJ2-2; clone size: .; CDR3 DNA: TGTGCCAGTAGTTTTAGTATTTCGGCGAACACCGGGGAGCTGTTTTTT; CDR3 protein: CASSFSISANTGELFF
V gene: TRBV19; D gene: TRBD2; J gene: TRBJ2-1; clone size: .; CDR3 DNA: TGTGCCAGTATCGCGACTAGCGGGCTCTACAATGAGCAGTTCTTC; CDR3 protein: CASIATSGLYNEQFF
V gene: TRBV10-3; D gene: .; J gene: TRBJ1-1; clone size: .; CDR3 DNA: TGTGCCATCAGCCTCGGGGGCACTGAAGCTTTCTTT; CDR3 protein: CAISLGGTEAFF
V gene: TRBV7-9; D gene: .; J gene: TRBJ2-5; clone size: once; CDR3 DNA: TGTGCCAGCAGCTTATTTGGGGGAGGAGAGACCCAGTACTTC; CDR3 protein: CASSLFGGGETQYF
V gene: TRBV6-6; D gene: TRBD1; J gene: TRBJ1-2; clone size: .; CDR3 DNA: TGTGCCAGCAGTACATCCGAACAGGGGGGTTGCTGGTTC; CDR3 protein: CASSTSEQGGCWF
V gene: TRBV2; D gene: TRBD2; J gene: TRBJ2-7; clone size: .; CDR3 DNA: TGTGCCATCAAAAGGACTAGCGGGGTTAGCTCCTACGAGCAGTACTTC; CDR3 protein: CAIKRTSGVSSYEQYF
V gene: TRBV6-1; D gene: TRBD1; J gene: TRBJ2-7; clone size: .; CDR3 DNA: TGTGCCAGCTACCCGGGACAGGGAACCTACGAGCAGTACTTC; CDR3 protein: CASYPGQGTYEQYF
V gene: TRBV5-1; D gene: .; J gene: TRBJ1-2; clone size: .; CDR3 DNA: TGCGCCAGCAGCTTGGACGGTTCCTATGGCTACACCTTC; CDR3 protein: CASSLDGSYGYTF
V gene: TRBV7-9; D gene: .; J gene: TRBJ1-1; clone size: .; CDR3 DNA: TGTGCCAGCAGCCTCCCACGACTGGGGGCTGGAAACACTGAAGCTTTCTTT; CDR3 protein: CASSLPRLGAGNTEAFF
V gene: TRBV5-4; D gene: .; J gene: TRBJ1-1; clone size: .; CDR3 DNA: TGTGCCAGCAGCTTGGACGGCACTGAAGCTTTCTTT; CDR3 protein: CASSLDGTEAFF
V gene: TRBV12-2; D gene: .; J gene: TRBJ1-5; clone size: .; CDR3 DNA: TGTGCAAGTCGCTCGGGATCGGGACAGGGGATGCCCACCAATCAGCCCCAGCATTTT; CDR3 protein: CASRSGSGQGMPTNQPQHF
V gene: TRBV6-1; D gene: TRBD1; J gene: TRBJ1-1; clone size: .; CDR3 DNA: TGTGCCAGCAGAACGACAGGGGACACTGAAGCTTTCTTT; CDR3 protein: CASRTTGDTEAFF
V gene: TRBV27; D gene: .; J gene: TRBJ1-5; clone size: .; CDR3 DNA: TGTGCCAGCAGTTACACAGGCAATGGGAATCAGCCCCAGCATTTT; CDR3 protein: CASSYTGNGNQPQHF
V gene: TRBV5-1; D gene: TRBD1; J gene: TRBJ2-5; clone size: .; CDR3 DNA: TGCGCCAGCAGCTTGGGGGACAGGGGATCCCAAGAGACCCAGTACTTC; CDR3 protein: CASSLGDRGSQETQYF
V gene: TRBV11-2; D gene: TRBD1; J gene: TRBJ1-2; clone size: .; CDR3 DNA: TGTGCCAGCAGCCAGTTCACCGGACAGGGTCGTGGCTACACCTTC; CDR3 protein: CASSQFTGQGRGYTF
V gene: TRBV19; D gene: .; J gene: TRBJ1-2; clone size: .; CDR3 DNA: TGTGCCAGTAGGGACACGGAAAGGGGCTACACCTTC; CDR3 protein: CASRDTERGYTF
V gene: TRBV21-1; D gene: .; J gene: TRBJ1-6; clone size: .; CDR3 DNA: TGTGCCAGCAGCACAGGGGGCGATTCACCCCTCCACTTT; CDR3 protein: CASSTGGDSPLHF
V gene: TRBV7-9; D gene: .; J gene: TRBJ1-2; clone size: few; CDR3 DNA: TGTGCCAGCGGAACAGGGATAGCAACTAACTATGGCTACACCTTC; CDR3 protein: CASGTGIATNYGYTF
V gene: TRBV2; D gene: TRBD2; J gene: TRBJ2-3; clone size: .; CDR3 DNA: TGTGCCAGCAGTGAACTCCGGACTAGCGGGGGGCCCCGTTCTAGCACAGATACGCAGTATTTT; CDR3 protein: CASSELRTSGGPRSSTDTQYF
V gene: TRBV7-9; D gene: TRBD2; J gene: TRBJ2-1; clone size: .; CDR3 DNA: TGTGCCAGCAGCTTATCTAGCGGTAATGAGCAGTTCTTC; CDR3 protein: CASSLSSGNEQFF
V gene: TRBV5-6; D gene: .; J gene: TRBJ2-2; clone size: .; CDR3 DNA: TGTGCCAGCAGGCTAAAGGGGATGAACACCGGGGAGCTGTTTTTT; CDR3 protein: CASRLKGMNTGELFF
V gene: TRBV11-2; D gene: TRBD1; J gene: TRBJ2-7; clone size: .; CDR3 DNA: TGTGCCAGCAGCTTAGTGAGCAGGACAGGGTATCCCTACGAGCAGTACTTC; CDR3 protein: CASSLVSRTGYPYEQYF
V gene: TRBV29-1; D gene: .; J gene: TRBJ1-1; clone size: .; CDR3 DNA: TGCAGCGTTGCAGGCAGACATATGAACACTGAAGCTTTCTTT; CDR3 protein: CSVAGRHMNTEAFF
V gene: TRBV18; D gene: .; J gene: TRBJ1-1; clone size: .; CDR3 DNA: TGTGCCAGCTCCCTGTCAGGGATGAACACTGAAGCTTTCTTT; CDR3 protein: CASSLSGMNTEAFF
V gene: TRBV9; D gene: .; J gene: TRBJ2-3; clone size: .; CDR3 DNA: TGTGCCAGCAGCGTAGGACAGTTGGATACGCAGTATTTT; CDR3 protein: CASSVGQLDTQYF
V gene: TRBV4-2; D gene: .; J gene: TRBJ1-3; clone size: .; CDR3 DNA: TGTGCCAGCAGCCAAGTTTTGGGGCGCGGTAATTCTGGAAACACCATATATTTT; CDR3 protein: CASSQVLGRGNSGNTIYF
V gene: TRBV2; D gene: TRBD1; J gene: TRBJ2-7; clone size: .; CDR3 DNA: TGTGCCAGCGCTGGAGGACAGGGAGCCTACGAGCAGTACTTC; CDR3 protein: CASAGGQGAYEQYF
V gene: TRBV16; D gene: TRBD2; J gene: TRBJ2-3; clone size: .; CDR3 DNA: TGTGCCAGCAGCCGACCGGGACTAGCGGGGGAGCAGTATTTT; CDR3 protein: CASSRPGLAGEQYF
V gene: TRBV7-3; D gene: .; J gene: TRBJ2-1; clone size: once; CDR3 DNA: TGTGCCAGCAGCTTAACTAGGGAGAAACATCAGTTCTTC; CDR3 protein: CASSLTREKHQFF
V gene: TRBV11-2; D gene: .; J gene: TRBJ2-7; clone size: .; CDR3 DNA: TGTGCCAGCAGCTTACCTAGTACCTACGAGCAGTACTTC; CDR3 protein: CASSLPSTYEQYF
V gene: TRBV6-1; D gene: .; J gene: TRBJ1-2; clone size: .; CDR3 DNA: TGTGCCAGCAGCCGAGAGACTAGTGGCTACACCTTC; CDR3 protein: CASSRETSGYTF
V gene: TRBV19; D gene: TRBD1; J gene: TRBJ1-5; clone size: few; CDR3 DNA: TGTGCCAGTAGTGGGACAGGGAATCAGCCCCAGCATTTT; CDR3 protein: CASSGTGNQPQHF
V gene: TRBV5-1; D gene: .; J gene: TRBJ1-2; clone size: .; CDR3 DNA: TGCGCCAGCAGCCGGGGGACCCCCTATGGCTACACCTTC; CDR3 protein: CASSRGTPYGYTF
V gene: TRBV4-1; D gene: TRBD1; J gene: TRBJ2-7; clone size: .; CDR3 DNA: TGCGCCAGCAGCCCCGACAGGGGCTACGAGCAGTACTTC; CDR3 protein: CASSPDRGYEQYF
V gene: TRBV5-1; D gene: .; J gene: TRBJ1-5; clone size: .; CDR3 DNA: TGCGCCAGCAGCTGGGGAGGTCCCAATCAGCCCCAGCATTTT; CDR3 protein: CASSWGGPNQPQHF
V gene: TRBV5-4; D gene: TRBD2; J gene: TRBJ2-3; clone size: .; CDR3 DNA: TGTGCCAGCAGCACCGTTCTAGCGGGGTTTAGCACAGATACGCAGTATTTT; CDR3 protein: CASSTVLAGFSTDTQYF
V gene: TRBV5-4; D gene: TRBD2; J gene: TRBJ2-5; clone size: .; CDR3 DNA: TGTGCCAGCAGCACCGGACTAGCGGGGGACGAGACCCAGTACTTC; CDR3 protein: CASSTGLAGDETQYF
V gene: TRBV5-1; D gene: TRBD1; J gene: TRBJ2-2; clone size: .; CDR3 DNA: TGCGCCAGCAGCTTAATGACAGGGTTGACCGGGGAGCTGTTTTTT; CDR3 protein: CASSLMTGLTGELFF